The 2 T cell receptor beta chains given below trace back to one sample, sequenced in a study of CD4 T cells in relation to SARS-CoV-2 and coronaviruses. The table came from immunoSEQ multiplex PCR; TCRdb's copy has only in-frame clones and leaves some out. The repertoire has approximately 38,000 clones, over 75% of them found once; the top ten carry about a tenth. Sequencing was performed on memory CD4+ T cells from PBMCs. The receptors shown here come from an adult with COVID-19.

The chain links TRBV6-1 to TRBJ2-7, with D possibly being TRBD1 (6 bases). Germline CDR1 is MNHNS and CDR2 is SASEGT. V was cut by 1 base and J by 1 base, with 11 bases left in between. The CDR3 consists of 15 residues. The CDR3 sequence is CASSEGTVHSYEQYF. DNA for the CDR3: TGTGCCAGCAGTGAAGGGACAGTTCATTCCTACGAGCAGTACTTC.

In this sample, this clone turned up once. The chain recombines TRBV9 with TRBJ2-3; no definite D call. Germline assignment: CDR1 SGDLS and CDR2 YYNGEE. The length of the CDR3 is 15 residues. V gave up 0 bases and J gave up 2 bases, with 10 bases separating them. The CDR3: CASSVDVLPTDTQYF. The CDR3 DNA sequence: TGTGCCAGCAGCGTAGACGTCCTGCCCACAGATACGCAGTATTTT. Filled out from reference TRBV9 and TRBJ2-3, the complete variable domain reads DSGVTQTPKHLITATGQRVTLRCSPRSGDLSVYWYQQSLDQGLQFLIQYYNGEERAKGNILERFSAQQFPDLHSELNLSSLELGDSALYFCASSVDVLPTDTQYFGPGTRLTVL.